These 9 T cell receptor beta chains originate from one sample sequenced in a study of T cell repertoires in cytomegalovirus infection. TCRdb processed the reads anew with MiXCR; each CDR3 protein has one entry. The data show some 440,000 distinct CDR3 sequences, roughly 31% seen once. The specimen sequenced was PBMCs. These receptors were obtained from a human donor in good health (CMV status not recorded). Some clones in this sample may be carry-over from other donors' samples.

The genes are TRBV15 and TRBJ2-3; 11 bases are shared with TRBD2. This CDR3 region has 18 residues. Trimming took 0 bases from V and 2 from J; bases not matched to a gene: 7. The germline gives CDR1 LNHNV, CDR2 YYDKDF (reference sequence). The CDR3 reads CATSRDWRLAGNTDTQYF. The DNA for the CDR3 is TGTGCCACCAGCAGAGATTGGCGACTAGCGGGGAACACAGATACGCAGTATTTT.

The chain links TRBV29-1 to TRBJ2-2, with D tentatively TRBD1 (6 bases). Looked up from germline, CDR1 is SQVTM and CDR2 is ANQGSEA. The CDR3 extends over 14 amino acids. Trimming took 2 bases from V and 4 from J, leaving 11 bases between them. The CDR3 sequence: CSVELGQFTGELFF. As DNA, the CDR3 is TGCAGCGTTGAATTAGGACAGTTCACCGGGGAGCTGTTTTTT.

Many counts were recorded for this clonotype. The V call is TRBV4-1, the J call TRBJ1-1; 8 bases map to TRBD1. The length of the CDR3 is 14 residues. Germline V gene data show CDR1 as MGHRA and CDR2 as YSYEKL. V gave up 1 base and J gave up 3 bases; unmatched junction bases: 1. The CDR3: CASSQVDRDTEAFF. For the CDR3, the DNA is TGCGCCAGCAGCCAAGTGGACAGGGACACTGAAGCTTTCTTT.

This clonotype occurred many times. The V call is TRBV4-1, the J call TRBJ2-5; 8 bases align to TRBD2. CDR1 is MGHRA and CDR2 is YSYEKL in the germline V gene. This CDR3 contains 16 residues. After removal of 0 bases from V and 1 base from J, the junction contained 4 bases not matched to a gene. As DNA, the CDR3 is TGCGCCAGCAGCCAAGATCAGCGGGGGAGCCAAGAGACCCAGTACTTC. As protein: CASSQDQRGSQETQYF.

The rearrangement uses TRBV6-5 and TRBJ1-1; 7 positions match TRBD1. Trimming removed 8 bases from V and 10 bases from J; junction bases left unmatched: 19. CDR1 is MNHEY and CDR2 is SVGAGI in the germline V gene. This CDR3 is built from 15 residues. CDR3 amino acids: CASCDGTGAQGIAFF. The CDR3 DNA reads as TGTGCCAGCTGTGACGGTACAGGGGCTCAGGGCATAGCTTTCTTT.

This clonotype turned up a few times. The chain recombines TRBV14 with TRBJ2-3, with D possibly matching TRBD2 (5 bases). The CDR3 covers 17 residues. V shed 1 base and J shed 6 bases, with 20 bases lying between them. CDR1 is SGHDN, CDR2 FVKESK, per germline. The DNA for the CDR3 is TGTGCCAGCAGCCAAGGTCGTTCGGGGATCGGCAGGGATACGCAGTATTTT. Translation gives CASSQGRSGIGRDTQYF.

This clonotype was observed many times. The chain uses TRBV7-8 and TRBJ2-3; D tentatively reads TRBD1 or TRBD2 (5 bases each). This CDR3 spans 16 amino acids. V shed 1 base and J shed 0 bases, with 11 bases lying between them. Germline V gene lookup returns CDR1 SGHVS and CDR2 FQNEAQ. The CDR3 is CASSLEVGPSTDTQYF. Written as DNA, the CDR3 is TGTGCCAGCAGCTTAGAGGTGGGACCTAGCACAGATACGCAGTATTTT. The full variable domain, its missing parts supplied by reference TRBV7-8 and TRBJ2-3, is GAGVSQSPRYKVAKRGQDVALRCDPISGHVSLFWYQQALGQGPEFLTYFQNEAQLDKSGLPSDRFFAERPEGSVSTLKIQRTQQEDSAVYLCASSLEVGPSTDTQYFGPGTRLTVL.

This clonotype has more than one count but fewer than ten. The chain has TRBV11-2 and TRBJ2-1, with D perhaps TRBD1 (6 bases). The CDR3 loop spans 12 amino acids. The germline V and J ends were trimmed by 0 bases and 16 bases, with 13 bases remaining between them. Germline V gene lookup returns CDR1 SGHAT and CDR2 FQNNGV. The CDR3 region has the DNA TGTGCCAGCAGCTTAGATAGAACAGGGATTTTCTTC. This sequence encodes CASSLDRTGIFF.

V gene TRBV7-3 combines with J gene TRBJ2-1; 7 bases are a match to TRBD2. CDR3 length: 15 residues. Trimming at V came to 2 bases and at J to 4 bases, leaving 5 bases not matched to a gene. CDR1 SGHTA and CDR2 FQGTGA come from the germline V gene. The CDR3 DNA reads TGTGCCAGCAGCTTACAGGGAGGGATATACAATGAGCAGTTCTTC. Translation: CASSLQGGIYNEQFF.